This T cell receptor beta chain was recovered during a study of cytomegalovirus exposure and HLA in healthy donors. Whole-study findings and limits: In a later analysis, most CMV-associated TCR beta chains appeared HLA-restricted. Common viral pathogens (according to a later analysis) appeared linked to several of the most significant clusters. CMV serostatus was the only immune exposure information that was available.

Worth noting for this clone: Its antigen is unknown.

This CDR3 contains 14 residues. V was shortened by 6 bases and J by 10 bases, with 16 bases between the two germline ends. Germline CDR1 is MDHEN and CDR2 is SYDVKM. This PCR relied on a set of 60 Vbeta primers and 13 Jbeta primers. The protocol was immunoSEQ multiplex PCR, while the TCRdb copy is restricted to in-frame clones and leaves out a portion. The sample shows roughly 180,000 clones, approximately 81% of them seen only once. The material sequenced was PBMCs. The V call is TRBV28, the J call TRBJ1-6, with a possible D match to TRBD1 (6 bases). The clonotype was recovered from a male donor in good health and CMV-seronegative. The CDR3 bases are TGTGCCAGCAGCCGGGACACCGTCTGGTCACCCCTCCACTTT. As protein: CASSRDTVWSPLHF.